This T cell receptor (beta chain) was sequenced during a study of T cells in Graves' hyperthyroidism and ophthalmopathy. Amplification targeted TCR beta CDR3 regions from RNA transcripts. The HTBI primer set served for first-round RT-PCR of the TCR CDR3. TCRdb analysed the multiplex PCR reads with MiXCR anew, one entry per CDR3 protein. Of approximately 640,000 distinct CDR3 sequences listed, 16% were seen once; the top ten hold over 3.5%. Looked up from germline, CDR1 is SGHRS and CDR2 is YFSETQ. The CDR3 runs to 17 residues. The ends were cut back, 4 bases at V and 0 bases at J, with 19 bases in the middle. In this sample, this clonotype turned up many times.

The TCR originated in a woman under 40 with Graves' hyperthyroidism. The specimen was blood. The chain links TRBV5-1 to TRBJ1-1; possibly TRBD1 for D (5 bases). CDR3 in amino acids: CASSTNGGPLMNTEAFF. CDR3 nucleotides: TGCGCCAGCAGCACCAACGGGGGACCCCTCATGAACACTGAAGCTTTCTTT.